This TCR beta chain was profiled in a study of shared clonotypes between healthy human individuals. Study conclusions and caveats: Non-shared clonotypes had lower generation probabilities than those shared by all four donors. Four donors showed sharing of around 5.3% of naive CD4 clonotypes.

As concerns this clone: Its target is unknown.

Only in-frame clones appear in the TCRdb table, and some are missing; sequencing was by immunoSEQ multiplex PCR. Among roughly 2,000,000 clones listed, over 85% were seen once. Germline assignment: CDR1 MGHRA and CDR2 YSYEKL. This CDR3 is 15 amino acids long. Trimming removed 3 bases from V and 5 bases from J; junction bases left unmatched: 1. Positive CCR7 selection of CD45RO-negative cells yielded the naive CD8 cells, and terminally differentiated effector memory CD45RA+ cells were excluded. The chain carries TRBV4-1 and TRBJ2-5; 15 bases map to TRBD2. The TCR originated in a man aged 18 to 29 in good health. Sample: naive CD8+ T cells sorted from blood. The CDR3 is CASSHGTSGGETQYF. The CDR3 DNA is TGCGCCAGCAGCCATGGGACTAGCGGGGGGGAGACCCAGTACTTC.